The 32 T cell receptor beta chains below all came from one sample that was sequenced in a study of cytotoxic CD8 clonotypes in ibrutinib-treated CLL listed by TCRdb under 2021. The time point label on this specimen signifies: 20 to 25 months on ibrutinib. Receptor libraries were prepared by the immunoSEQ multiplex PCR assay. TCRdb's version of the immuneACCESS table is confined to in-frame rearrangements and falls short of the full clone set. An unresolved V gene accounts for under half of the shortfall where checked; the remainder is of unknown origin. In this sample the table shows 50,000 to 60,000 clones, approximately 87% of which occur a single time. Roughly 21% of the sample is in the top ten clones. The sequences come from PBMCs, collected after 24 months of ibrutinib treatment. Source of these receptors: a human donor with chronic lymphocytic leukemia.

The chain carries TRBV5-1 and TRBJ2-5, with unresolved D. The CDR3 length is 12 residues. The V gene's germline CDR1 is SGHRS and CDR2 YFSETQ. V lost 5 bases to trimming and J lost 2 bases, with 7 bases between them. The chain's CDR3 is CASRESQETQYF. DNA of the CDR3: TGCGCCAGCAGAGAATCTCAAGAGACCCAGTACTTC.

The chain combines TRBV9 with TRBJ2-7; a possible D gene is TRBD2 (5 bases). V was shortened by 0 bases and J by 3 bases, with 16 bases between the two germline ends. CDR1 and CDR2 from the germline V gene are SGDLS and YYNGEE. The CDR3 has 16 residues. The CDR3 DNA reads TGTGCCAGCAGCGTAGGTCCCGGGAATTTAGTCTACGAGCAGTACTTC. It yields the protein CASSVGPGNLVYEQYF.

The chain recombines TRBV5-1 with TRBJ2-6; TRBD1 matches 7 bases. The CDR3 is made up of 18 amino acids. Germline V gene sequence: CDR1 SGHRS, CDR2 YFSETQ. V lost 1 base, J lost 0 bases, and 7 bases stayed unmatched. In DNA, the CDR3 is TGCGCCAGCAGCTTGCCTGGACAGGTTAACTCTGGGGCCAACGTCCTGACTTTC. Protein product: CASSLPGQVNSGANVLTF. Looking up the rest from reference TRBV5-1 and TRBJ2-6 gives the full variable domain: KAGVTQTPRYLIKTRGQQVTLSCSPISGHRSVSWYQQTPGQGLQFLFEYFSETQRNKGNFPGRFSGRQFSNSRSEMNVSTLELGDSALYLCASSLPGQVNSGANVLTFGAGSRLTVL.

This sequence joins TRBV7-8 and TRBJ1-2, with no clear D. Per the germline V gene, CDR1 is SGHVS and CDR2 is FQNEAQ. The CDR3 length is 12 residues. V was cut by 5 bases and J by 8 bases, with 12 bases left in between. CDR3 region: CASSPPMGGYTF. CDR3 in DNA: TGTGCCAGCAGCCCCCCCATGGGCGGCTACACCTTC.

The chain carries TRBV28 and TRBJ1-1; D is undetermined. V dropped 3 bases and J dropped 0 bases, with 5 bases sitting between them. Germline CDR1 MDHEN, CDR2 SYDVKM. This CDR3 comprises 13 residues. As DNA, the CDR3 is TGTGCCAGCAGTTTGCCCGTGAACACTGAAGCTTTCTTT. This sequence encodes CASSLPVNTEAFF.

The chain carries TRBV6-5 and TRBJ2-7, with D perhaps TRBD1 (6 bases). The CDR3 is 16 amino acids. Germline V gene lookup returns CDR1 MNHEY and CDR2 SVGAGI. Trimming pared 0 bases from V and 3 bases from J, leaving 15 bases between. The CDR3 loop reads CASSYSTGARIYEQYF. The CDR3 region has the DNA TGTGCCAGCAGTTACTCGACAGGTGCCCGTATCTACGAGCAGTACTTC.

CDR3: CASRKEGNQPQHF. CDR3 DNA: TGTGCCAGCAGAAAGGAGGGCAATCAGCCCCAGCATTTT. The V gene is TRBV6-6, the J gene TRBJ1-5; D unresolved. CDR1 and CDR2 from the germline V gene are MNHNY and SVGAGI (reference sequence). The CDR3 has 13 amino acids. V lost 6 bases and J lost 2, with 8 bases in between.

This chain connects TRBV5-5 to TRBJ1-2; D gene uncertain. This CDR3 comprises 13 residues. V was cut by 3 bases and J by 6 bases, with 12 bases left in between. Per germline, CDR1 SGHKS and CDR2 YYEKEE (reference sequence). Here the CDR3 reads CASSYSLTDGYTF. The CDR3 coding sequence is TGTGCCAGCAGCTACTCCTTAACGGATGGCTACACCTTC. Variable domain in full (rest from reference TRBV5-5 and TRBJ1-2): DAGVTQSPTHLIKTRGQQVTLRCSPISGHKSVSWYQQVLGQGPQFIFQYYEKEERGRGNFPDRFSARQFPNYSSELNVNALLLGDSALYLCASSYSLTDGYTFGSGTRLTVV.

The chain links TRBV20-1 to TRBJ1-2, with D uncertain. Germline V gives CDR1 DFQATT, CDR2 SNEGSKA (reference sequence). V dropped 0 bases and J dropped 6 bases, with 5 bases sitting between them. CDR3 length: 11 amino acids. The CDR3 nucleotides read TGCAGTGCTAGAGATCTAGATGGCTACACCTTC. This sequence encodes CSARDLDGYTF.

The rearrangement uses TRBV4-3 and TRBJ2-7; 7 bases are shared with TRBD2. The CDR3 spans 15 residues. Germline V gene sequence: CDR1 LGHNA, CDR2 YSLEER. The V gene end was trimmed by 0 bases and the J gene end by 1 base; junction bases not matched to a gene: 3. In DNA form, the CDR3 reads TGCGCCAGCAGCCAAGAGGCTAGCGGTTCCTACGAGCAGTACTTC. Translating gives CASSQEASGSYEQYF.

CDR3 coding DNA: TGTGCCAGCGCCCAACGGACAGACAATTCACCCCTCCACTTT. It codes for CASAQRTDNSPLHF. This chain uses TRBV5-4 with TRBJ1-6, with a tentative D call TRBD1 (6 bases). The CDR3 loop spans 14 amino acids. The V end was cut by 7 bases, the J end by 7 bases, with 15 bases between. CDR1 SGHNT and CDR2 YYREEE come from the germline V gene (reference sequence).

V usage is TRBV9 and J usage is TRBJ1-3, with D unresolved. The CDR3 consists of 14 residues. Germline lookup yields CDR1 SGDLS and CDR2 YYNGEE. V was shortened by 5 bases and J by 2 bases, with 11 bases between the two germline ends. In DNA form, the CDR3 reads TGTGCCAGCAGGGACGGGAAAGCTGGAAACACCATATATTTT. It encodes CASRDGKAGNTIYF.

The chain links TRBV5-8 to TRBJ2-7; D is perhaps TRBD1 (6 bases). Trimming pared 6 bases from V and 6 bases from J, leaving 16 bases between. CDR1 and CDR2 from the germline V gene are SGHTS and YDEGEE. The length of the CDR3 is 13 residues. The CDR3 DNA sequence: TGTGCCAGCACCCTTGGGGGCAAGTCCGAGCAGTACTTC. Translation gives CASTLGGKSEQYF.

V and J are TRBV19 and TRBJ2-7; D possibly matches TRBD1 or TRBD2 (5 bases each). CDR1 is LNHDA, CDR2 SQIVND, per germline (reference sequence). This CDR3 comprises 13 residues. Trimming left V 11 bases short and J 7 bases short, with 21 bases between. DNA for the CDR3: TGTGCCTGCTCCTTAGGAAGGGACGGGGAGCAGTACTTC. Translated: CACSLGRDGEQYF.

The gene calls are TRBV21-1 and TRBJ1-1. TRBV21-1 is annotated as a pseudogene. This CDR3 region has 14 residues. CDR3 region: CASRSYTIRTEAFF. The CDR3 DNA sequence: TGTGCCAGCAGATCCTACACAATTCGCACTGAAGCTTTCTTT.

This clone was found once. This chain joins TRBV11-1 and TRBJ2-7; 7 bases align to TRBD1. The CDR3 contains 18 residues. J gave up 2 bases and V 2 bases, and 15 bases lay outside the gene matches. CDR1 SGHAT and CDR2 FQDESV come from the germline V gene (reference sequence). The CDR3 nucleotides read TGTGCCAGCAGCTTAAGTAGCCTAGGGGGCAGTAGACCCTACGAGCAGTACTTC. Residues: CASSLSSLGGSRPYEQYF.

This clone was detected only a few times. The chain links TRBV7-8 to TRBJ2-3; maybe TRBD2 (6 bases). The CDR3 has 15 residues. The ends were cut back, 6 bases at V and 0 bases at J, with 13 bases in the middle. Per the germline V gene, CDR1 is SGHVS and CDR2 is FQNEAQ. The CDR3 spells CASRFRGGSTDTQYF. The CDR3 coding sequence is TGTGCCAGCAGATTTAGGGGAGGTAGCACAGATACGCAGTATTTT.

This clone was seen just once. The chain carries TRBV11-2 and TRBJ2-1; D is possibly TRBD2 (6 bases). Germline CDR1 is SGHAT and CDR2 is FQNNGV. V lost 5 bases and J lost 3, with 14 bases in between. This CDR3 is built from 15 residues. The CDR3 nucleotides are TGTGCCAGCAGCCCCGGGTCGGGGGTCTACAATGAGCAGTTCTTC. The encoded protein is CASSPGSGVYNEQFF.

The chain combines TRBV21-1 with TRBJ2-2; TRBD1 is the table's D call, not checked against the DNA. TRBV21-1 is given as a pseudogene. The CDR3 loop spans 16 amino acids. This CDR3 is CASSPPDRVRTGELFF. The CDR3 bases are TGTGCCAGCAGCCCTCCGGACAGGGTCCGCACCGGGGAGCTGTTTTTT.

This chain's CDR3 is CASSPRLGETDTQYF. For the CDR3, the DNA is TGTGCCAGCAGCCCCCGGTTGGGGGAAACAGATACGCAGTATTTT. The rearrangement joins TRBV5-5 to TRBJ2-3, with D perhaps given as TRBD1 or TRBD2 (5 bases each). CDR3 length equals 15 residues. In germline, CDR1 is SGHKS, CDR2 YYEKEE (reference sequence). V gave up 4 bases and J gave up 3 bases, with 15 bases separating them. The entire variable domain, with the rest obtained from reference TRBV5-5 and TRBJ2-3, is as follows: DAGVTQSPTHLIKTRGQQVTLRCSPISGHKSVSWYQQVLGQGPQFIFQYYEKEERGRGNFPDRFSARQFPNYSSELNVNALLLGDSALYLCASSPRLGETDTQYFGPGTRLTVL.

The chain uses TRBV7-2 and TRBJ2-1, with 10 positions matching TRBD2. V lost 5 bases and J lost 5; bases outside the gene matches: 6. Germline CDR1 reads SGHTA; CDR2 reads FQGNSA. The CDR3 has 15 amino acids. DNA for the CDR3: TGTGCCAGCAGCGCCGGGACTAGCGCTCACAATGAGCAGTTCTTC. Translating gives CASSAGTSAHNEQFF. Variable domain in full (rest from reference TRBV7-2 and TRBJ2-1): GAGVSQSPSNKVTEKGKDVELRCDPISGHTALYWYRQSLGQGLEFLIYFQGNSAPDKSGLPSDRFSAERTGGSVSTLTIQRTQQEDSAVYLCASSAGTSAHNEQFFGPGTRLTVL.

This clone occurred a few times. This chain uses TRBV2 with TRBJ1-5; D gene unclear. This CDR3 has 15 amino acids. Trimming took off 6 bases at V and 0 bases at J, with 12 bases between the two ends. Germline V gives CDR1 SNHLY, CDR2 FYNNEI. The CDR3 DNA is TGTGCCAGCAGGGAGGAACAGACTAGCAATCAGCCCCAGCATTTT. Its protein product is CASREEQTSNQPQHF. Full variable domain (rest looked up from reference TRBV2 and TRBJ1-5): EPEVTQTPSHQVTQMGQEVILRCVPISNHLYFYWYRQILGQKVEFLVSFYNNEISEKSEIFDDQFSVERPDGSNFTLKIRSTKLEDSAMYFCASREEQTSNQPQHFGDGTRLSIL.

The rearrangement links TRBV4-1 to TRBJ2-1; TRBD2 matches at 8 bases. CDR3 length: 13 amino acids. After removal of 0 bases from V and 14 bases from J, the junction contained 6 bases not matched to a gene. Looked up from germline, CDR1 is MGHRA and CDR2 is YSYEKL. The CDR3 DNA reads as TGCGCCAGCAGCCAAGATAGGGGACTAGGCGAGTTCTTC. Translating gives CASSQDRGLGEFF.

This clone was seen just once. The rearrangement joins TRBV5-1 to TRBJ2-3; no clear D gene. CDR1 and CDR2 from the germline V gene are SGHRS and YFSETQ. The CDR3 covers 14 residues. Trimming pared 0 bases from V and 10 bases from J, leaving 15 bases between. The CDR3 DNA sequence: TGCGCCAGCAGCTTGGAGGGCGGCGCAGGATCGCAGTATTTT. Encoded protein: CASSLEGGAGSQYF.

The V call is TRBV10-1, the J call TRBJ2-1; 9 bases agree with TRBD1. This CDR3 has 15 amino acids. V gave up 4 bases and J gave up 0 bases; unmatched junction bases: 1. In germline, CDR1 is WNHNN, CDR2 SYGVQD (reference sequence). Here the CDR3 reads CASSGGQGSYNEQFF. The CDR3 bases are TGCGCCAGCAGTGGGGGACAGGGCTCCTACAATGAGCAGTTCTTC.

This clone was found once. The genes are TRBV29-1 and TRBJ2-3; unclear D gene. Germline V gene lookup returns CDR1 SQVTM and CDR2 ANQGSEA. The length of the CDR3 is 13 residues. V was clipped by 4 bases and J by 4 bases, with 12 bases between them. As DNA, the CDR3 is TGCAGCGTTGTTCATTTCGGATCAGATACGCAGTATTTT. Its translation: CSVVHFGSDTQYF.

This chain connects TRBV30 to TRBJ1-1; 7 nucleotides agree with TRBD1. In germline, CDR1 is GTSNPN, CDR2 SVGIG (reference sequence). V trimming: 8 bases; J trimming: 0 bases; junction bases outside the gene matches: 9. The CDR3 is 14 amino acids. In DNA form, the CDR3 reads TGTGCCCGACGTTGGGGACAGATGAACACTGAAGCTTTCTTT. Translated: CARRWGQMNTEAFF.

This clone showed up many times. The rearrangement joins TRBV4-2 to TRBJ1-5; a weak D match, TRBD1 (5 bases). Germline V lookup: CDR1 LGHNA, CDR2 YNFKEQ. The V gene lost 0 bases and the J gene lost 6 bases, with 15 bases spanning the gap. This CDR3 has 16 amino acids. The CDR3 protein is CASSQEGRQGGQPQHF. CDR3 DNA: TGTGCCAGCAGCCAAGAGGGCAGGCAGGGTGGTCAGCCCCAGCATTTT.

CDR3 DNA sequence: TGTGCCAGCAGCTTAGTTAGCCGGGGCCTCGGCAATCAGCCCCAGCATTTT. It codes for CASSLVSRGLGNQPQHF. The chain is built from TRBV11-2 and TRBJ1-5; tentatively, D is TRBD1 (5 bases). Between the trimmed V and J ends, which lost 1 base and 2 bases, there was a span of 15 bases. The CDR3 runs to 17 residues. CDR1 SGHAT and CDR2 FQNNGV come from the germline V gene.

The chain has TRBV30 and TRBJ2-7, with 7 positions matching TRBD2. V trimming: 5 bases; J trimming: 3 bases; junction bases outside the gene matches: 13. There are 15 residues in the CDR3. Germline CDR1 GTSNPN, CDR2 SVGIG (reference sequence). CDR3 sequence: CAWHKRPGLFYEQYF. The CDR3 coding sequence is TGTGCCTGGCACAAAAGACCGGGACTATTCTACGAGCAGTACTTC.

V and J are TRBV7-2 and TRBJ1-2, with 7 bases that match TRBD1. Germline V gives CDR1 SGHTA, CDR2 FQGNSA. The CDR3 covers 14 residues. V was pared by 1 base and J by 5 bases, with 4 bases of the junction left unmatched. The CDR3 DNA is TGTGCCAGCAGCTTAGAGGCCAGGGGGTATGGCTACACCTTC. As protein: CASSLEARGYGYTF.

The J gene is TRBJ2-7, the V gene TRBV5-8; TRBD1 aligns across 9 bases. V was clipped by 0 bases and J by 6 bases; unmatched bases: 7. Germline assignment: CDR1 SGHTS and CDR2 YDEGEE. There are 15 residues in the CDR3. CDR3 DNA: TGTGCCAGCAGCTTGGAGGACAGGGGAGGTTCCGAGCAGTACTTC. Its protein product is CASSLEDRGGSEQYF.